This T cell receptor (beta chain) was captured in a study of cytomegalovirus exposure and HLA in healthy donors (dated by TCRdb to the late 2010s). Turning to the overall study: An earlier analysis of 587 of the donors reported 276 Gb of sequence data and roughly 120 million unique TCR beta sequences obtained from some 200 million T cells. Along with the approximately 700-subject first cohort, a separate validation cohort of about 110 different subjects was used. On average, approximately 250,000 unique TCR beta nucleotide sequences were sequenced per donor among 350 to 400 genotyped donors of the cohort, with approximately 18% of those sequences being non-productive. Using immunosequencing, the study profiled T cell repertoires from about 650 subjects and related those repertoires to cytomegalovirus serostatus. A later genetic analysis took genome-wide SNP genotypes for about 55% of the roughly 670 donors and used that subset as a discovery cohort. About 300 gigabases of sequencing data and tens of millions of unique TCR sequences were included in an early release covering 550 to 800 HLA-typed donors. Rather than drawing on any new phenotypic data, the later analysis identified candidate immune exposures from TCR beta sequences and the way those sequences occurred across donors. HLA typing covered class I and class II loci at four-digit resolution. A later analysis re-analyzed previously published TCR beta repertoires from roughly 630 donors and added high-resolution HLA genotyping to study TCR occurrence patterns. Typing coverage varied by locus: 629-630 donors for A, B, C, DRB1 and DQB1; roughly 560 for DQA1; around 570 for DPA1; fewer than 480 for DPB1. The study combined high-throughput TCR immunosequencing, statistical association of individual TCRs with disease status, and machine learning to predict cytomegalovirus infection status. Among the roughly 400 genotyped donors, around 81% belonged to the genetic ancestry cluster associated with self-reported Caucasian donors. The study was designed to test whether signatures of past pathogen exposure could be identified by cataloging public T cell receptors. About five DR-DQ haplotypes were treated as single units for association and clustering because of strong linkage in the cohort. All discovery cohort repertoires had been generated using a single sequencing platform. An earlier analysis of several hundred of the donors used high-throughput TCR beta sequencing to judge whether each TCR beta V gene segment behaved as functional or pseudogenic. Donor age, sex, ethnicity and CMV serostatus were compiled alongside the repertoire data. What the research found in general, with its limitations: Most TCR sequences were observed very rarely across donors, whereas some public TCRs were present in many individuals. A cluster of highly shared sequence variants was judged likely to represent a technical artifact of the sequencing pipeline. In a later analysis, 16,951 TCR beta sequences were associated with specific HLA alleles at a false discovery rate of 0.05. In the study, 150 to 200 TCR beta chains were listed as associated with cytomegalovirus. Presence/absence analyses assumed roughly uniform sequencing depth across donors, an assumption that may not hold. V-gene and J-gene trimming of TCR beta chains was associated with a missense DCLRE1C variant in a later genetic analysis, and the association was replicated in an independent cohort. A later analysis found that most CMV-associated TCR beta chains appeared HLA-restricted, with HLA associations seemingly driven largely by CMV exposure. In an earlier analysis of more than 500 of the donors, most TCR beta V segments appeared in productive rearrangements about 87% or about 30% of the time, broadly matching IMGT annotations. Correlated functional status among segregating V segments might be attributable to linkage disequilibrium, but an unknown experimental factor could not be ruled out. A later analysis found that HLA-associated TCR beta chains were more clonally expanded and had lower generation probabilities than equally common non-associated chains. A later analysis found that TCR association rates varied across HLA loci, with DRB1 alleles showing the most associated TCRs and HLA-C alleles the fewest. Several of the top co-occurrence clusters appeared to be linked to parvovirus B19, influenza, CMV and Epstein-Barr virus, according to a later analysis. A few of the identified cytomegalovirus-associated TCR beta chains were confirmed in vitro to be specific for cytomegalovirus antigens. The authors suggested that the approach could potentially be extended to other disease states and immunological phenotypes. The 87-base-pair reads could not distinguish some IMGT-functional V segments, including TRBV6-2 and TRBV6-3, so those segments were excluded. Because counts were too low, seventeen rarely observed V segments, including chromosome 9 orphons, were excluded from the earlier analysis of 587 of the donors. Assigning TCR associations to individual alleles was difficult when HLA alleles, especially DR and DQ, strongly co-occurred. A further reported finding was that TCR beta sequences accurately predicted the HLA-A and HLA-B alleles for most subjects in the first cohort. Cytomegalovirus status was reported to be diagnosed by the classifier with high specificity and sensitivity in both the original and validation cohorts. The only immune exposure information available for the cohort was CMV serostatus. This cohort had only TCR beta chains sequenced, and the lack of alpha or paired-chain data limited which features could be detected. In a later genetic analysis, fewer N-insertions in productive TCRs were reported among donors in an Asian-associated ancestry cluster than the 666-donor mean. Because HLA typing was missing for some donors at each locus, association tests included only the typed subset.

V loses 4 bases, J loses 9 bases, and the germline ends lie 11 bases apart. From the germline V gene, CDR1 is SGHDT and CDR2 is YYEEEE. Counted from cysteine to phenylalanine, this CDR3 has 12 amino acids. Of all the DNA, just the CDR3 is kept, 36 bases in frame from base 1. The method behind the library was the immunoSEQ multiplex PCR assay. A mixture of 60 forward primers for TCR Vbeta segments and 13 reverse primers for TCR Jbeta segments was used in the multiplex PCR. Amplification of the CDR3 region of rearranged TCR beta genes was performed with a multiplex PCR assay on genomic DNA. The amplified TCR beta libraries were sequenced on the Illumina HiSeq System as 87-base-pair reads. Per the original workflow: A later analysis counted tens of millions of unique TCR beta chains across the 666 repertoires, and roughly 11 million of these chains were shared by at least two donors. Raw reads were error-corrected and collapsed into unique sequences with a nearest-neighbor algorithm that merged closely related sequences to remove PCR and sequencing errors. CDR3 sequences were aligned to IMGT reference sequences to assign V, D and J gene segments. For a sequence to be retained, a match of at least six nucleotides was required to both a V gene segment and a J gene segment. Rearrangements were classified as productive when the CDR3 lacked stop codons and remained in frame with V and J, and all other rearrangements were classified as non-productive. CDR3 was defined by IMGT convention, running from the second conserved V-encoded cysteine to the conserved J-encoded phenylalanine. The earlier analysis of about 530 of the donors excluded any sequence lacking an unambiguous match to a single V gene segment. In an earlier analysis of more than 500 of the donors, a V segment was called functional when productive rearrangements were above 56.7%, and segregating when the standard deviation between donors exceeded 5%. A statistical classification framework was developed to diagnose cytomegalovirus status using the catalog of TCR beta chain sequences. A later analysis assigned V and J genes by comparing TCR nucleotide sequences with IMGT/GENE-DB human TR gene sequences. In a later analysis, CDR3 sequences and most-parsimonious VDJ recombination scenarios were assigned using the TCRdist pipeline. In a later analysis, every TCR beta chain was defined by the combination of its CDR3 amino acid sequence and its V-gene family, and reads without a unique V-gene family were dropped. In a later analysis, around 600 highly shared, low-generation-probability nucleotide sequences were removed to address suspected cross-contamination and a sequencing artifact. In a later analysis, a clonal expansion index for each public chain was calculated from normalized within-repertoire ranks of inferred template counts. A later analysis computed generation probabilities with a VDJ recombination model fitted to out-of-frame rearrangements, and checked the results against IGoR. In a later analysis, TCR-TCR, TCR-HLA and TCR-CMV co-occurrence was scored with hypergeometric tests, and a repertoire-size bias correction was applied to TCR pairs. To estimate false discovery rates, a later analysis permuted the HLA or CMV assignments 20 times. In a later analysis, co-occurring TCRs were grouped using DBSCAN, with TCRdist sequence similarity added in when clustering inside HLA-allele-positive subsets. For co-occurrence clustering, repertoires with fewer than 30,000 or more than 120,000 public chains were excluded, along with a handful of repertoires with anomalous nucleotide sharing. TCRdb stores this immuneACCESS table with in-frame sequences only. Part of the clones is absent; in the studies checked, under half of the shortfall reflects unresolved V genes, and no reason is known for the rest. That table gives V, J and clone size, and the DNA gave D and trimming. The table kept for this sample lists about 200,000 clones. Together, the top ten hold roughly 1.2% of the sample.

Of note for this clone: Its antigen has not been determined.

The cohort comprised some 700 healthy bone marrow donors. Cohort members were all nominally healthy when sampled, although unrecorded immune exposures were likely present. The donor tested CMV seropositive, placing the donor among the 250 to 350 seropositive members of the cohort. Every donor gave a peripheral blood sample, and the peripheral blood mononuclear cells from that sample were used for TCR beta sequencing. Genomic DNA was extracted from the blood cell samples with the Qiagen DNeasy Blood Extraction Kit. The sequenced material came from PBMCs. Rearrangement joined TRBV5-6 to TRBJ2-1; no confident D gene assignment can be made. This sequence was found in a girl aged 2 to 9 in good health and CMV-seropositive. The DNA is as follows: TGTGCCAGCAGCGGCGGAGTTGGTGAGCAGTTCTTC. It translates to CASSGGVGEQFF.